The T cell receptor beta chain under discussion was sequenced for a study of multiple sclerosis patients with progressive multifocal leukoencephalopathy. Clones were read by immunoSEQ multiplex PCR, and TCRdb kept only the in-frame ones, dropping some. Among roughly 28,000 clones listed, 85% were seen once. CDR1 is LGHNA, CDR2 YSLEER, per germline. The CDR3 extends over 14 amino acids. The J segment lost 6 bases and the V segment lost 5 bases, leaving 4 bases of the junction unmatched. Specified time point: time of PML onset. PML was diagnosed clinically and by MRI, then confirmed by JC virus DNA in cerebrospinal fluid. T3 refers to blood collected at the onset of PML.

The material sequenced was PBMCs, taken from a patient treated with natalizumab. The receptor's source is a woman aged 30 to 39 with progressive multifocal leukoencephalopathy. The J gene is TRBJ2-1, the V gene TRBV4-3; 10 bases map to TRBD2. CDR3 in DNA: TGCGCCAGCAGCTCGGGACTAGCGCCCAATGAGCAGTTCTTC. Translation: CASSSGLAPNEQFF.